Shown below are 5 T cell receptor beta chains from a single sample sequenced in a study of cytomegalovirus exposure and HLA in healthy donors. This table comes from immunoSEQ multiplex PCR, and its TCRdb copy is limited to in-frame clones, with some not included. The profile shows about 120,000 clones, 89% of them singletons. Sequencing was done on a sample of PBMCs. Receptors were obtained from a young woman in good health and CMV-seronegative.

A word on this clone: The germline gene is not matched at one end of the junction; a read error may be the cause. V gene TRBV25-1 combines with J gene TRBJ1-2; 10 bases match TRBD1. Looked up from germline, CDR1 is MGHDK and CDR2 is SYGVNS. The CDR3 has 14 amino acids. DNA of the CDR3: TGTGCCAGCGGTGAGGTGGGACAGGGGCATGGCTACACCTTC. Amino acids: CASGEVGQGHGYTF.

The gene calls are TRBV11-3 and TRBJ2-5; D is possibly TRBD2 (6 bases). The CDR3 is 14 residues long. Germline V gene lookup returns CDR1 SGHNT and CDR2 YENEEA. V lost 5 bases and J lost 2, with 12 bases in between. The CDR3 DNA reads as TGTGCCAGCAGCCCTACGGGACTGCAAGAGACCCAGTACTTC. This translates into CASSPTGLQETQYF.

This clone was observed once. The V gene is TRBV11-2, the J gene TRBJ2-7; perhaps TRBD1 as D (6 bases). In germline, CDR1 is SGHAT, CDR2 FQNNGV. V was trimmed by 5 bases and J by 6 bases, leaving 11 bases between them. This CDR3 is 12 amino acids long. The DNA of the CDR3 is TGTGCCAGCAGCCCTGGGGGCTCCGAGCAGTACTTC. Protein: CASSPGGSEQYF.

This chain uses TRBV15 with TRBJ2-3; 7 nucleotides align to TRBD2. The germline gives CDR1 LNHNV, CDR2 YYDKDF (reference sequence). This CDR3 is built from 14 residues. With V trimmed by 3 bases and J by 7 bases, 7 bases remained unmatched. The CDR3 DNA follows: TGTGCCACCAGCAGTGGCGGGAGTCCAAATACGCAGTATTTT. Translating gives CATSSGGSPNTQYF.

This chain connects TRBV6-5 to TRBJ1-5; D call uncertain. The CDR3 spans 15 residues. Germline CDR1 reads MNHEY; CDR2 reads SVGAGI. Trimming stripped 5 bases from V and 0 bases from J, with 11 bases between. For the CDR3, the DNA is TGTGCCAGCAGTCCCGACGGGAATAGCAATCAGCCCCAGCATTTT. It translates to CASSPDGNSNQPQHF.